The present T cell receptor beta chain was sequenced within a study of cytomegalovirus exposure and HLA in healthy donors. Whole-study results and caveats: A missense variant in DCLRE1C was later tied to TCR beta V- and J-gene trimming. Across HLA loci, a later analysis found differing TCR association rates, with DRB1 most and HLA-C fewest.

All donors participated as healthy donors of bone marrow. Germline V gene data show CDR1 as SQVTM and CDR2 as ANQGSEA. The CDR3 runs to 13 residues. V was trimmed by 8 bases and J by 3 bases, leaving 16 bases between them. Vbeta (60) and Jbeta (13) primers were used in the PCR. Sequencing was performed with immunoSEQ multiplex PCR; in TCRdb, only in-frame clones are kept and a portion is missing. Found here are around 100,000 clones, 60% to 70% of them singletons; the top ten hold 3% to 4%. Concerning this clone: The antigen remains undetermined.

The chain links TRBV29-1 to TRBJ1-1; D is perhaps TRBD1 (6 bases). This TCR was recovered from a woman aged 50 to 60 in good health and CMV-seronegative. Sequences were obtained from PBMCs. CDR3 nucleotide sequence: TGCAGCATGAAGAGGGGGTTGGACACTGAAGCTTTCTTT. This translates into CSMKRGLDTEAFF. Variable domain in full (rest from reference TRBV29-1 and TRBJ1-1): SAVISQKPSRDICQRGTSLTIQCQVDSQVTMMFWYRQQPGQSLTLIATANQGSEATYESGFVIDKFPISRPNLTFSTLTVSNMSPEDSSIYLCSMKRGLDTEAFFGQGTRLTVV.